This TCR beta chain was documented in a study of patients and donors after allogeneic stem cell transplantation. Germline V lookup: CDR1 SGHDN, CDR2 FVKESK. The CDR3 length is 16 residues. V dropped 0 bases and J dropped 5 bases, with 14 bases sitting between them. TCRdb passed the RT-PCR reads through MiXCR, listing each CDR3 protein once. The table records roughly 150,000 distinct CDR3 sequences, about a quarter of them present only once. V gene TRBV14 combines with J gene TRBJ2-1; D gene unclear. The TCR was taken from a human donor who was either an allogeneic HSCT recipient or a stem cell or donor lymphocyte infusion donor (not recorded which). It is not recorded whose cells these are; they may come from a transplant donor. The source material was blood, either unsorted or a sorted T cell fraction (not recorded which). CDR3: CASSQDYGSYNNEQFF. CDR3 bases: TGTGCCAGCAGCCAAGATTATGGCAGCTACAACAATGAGCAGTTCTTC.